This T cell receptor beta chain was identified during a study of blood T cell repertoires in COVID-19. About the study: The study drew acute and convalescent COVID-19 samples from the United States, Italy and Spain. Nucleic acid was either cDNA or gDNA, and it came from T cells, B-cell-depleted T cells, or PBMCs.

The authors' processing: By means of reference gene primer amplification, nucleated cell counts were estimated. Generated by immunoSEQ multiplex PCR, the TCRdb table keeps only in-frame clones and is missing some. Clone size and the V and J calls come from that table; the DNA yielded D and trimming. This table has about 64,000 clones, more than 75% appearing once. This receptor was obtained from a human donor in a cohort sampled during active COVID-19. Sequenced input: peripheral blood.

DNA of the CDR3: TGTGCCAGTAGTTGGACTAGCGGGGGAACGCCGGAGCTGTTTTTT. Residues: CASSWTSGGTPELFF. The chain links TRBV19 to TRBJ2-2, with 13 bases identical to TRBD2. V lost 5 bases and J lost 10; bases outside the gene matches: 7. The CDR3 sequence is 15 residues long. The V gene's germline CDR1 is LNHDA and CDR2 SQIVND (reference sequence).